This note documents a single TCR beta chain sequence. The target antigen is unknown. Trimming shortened V by 2 bases and J by 9 bases, and 14 bases separated the two germline ends. CDR1 and CDR2 from the germline V gene are SGHTA and FQGTGA. The CDR3 extends over 14 amino acids. The data derive from a study of T cell responses to AZD1222 COVID-19 vaccine. General study results and limits: Close to half of spike-specific TCRs reportedly recognize unmutated variant regions.

Sequencing was performed with immunoSEQ multiplex PCR; in TCRdb, only in-frame clones are kept and a portion is missing. The table records around 94,000 clones, 85% of them present only once. This chain joins TRBV7-3 and TRBJ2-1; tentatively, D is TRBD2 (6 bases). Sequenced material: peripheral blood, taken 28 days after the second AZD1222 dose. This clonotype was sampled from an adult who received the AZD1222 COVID-19 vaccine. CDR3 in DNA: TGTGCCAGCAGCTTACTCGGGAGAGGCGGTGAGCAGTTCTTC. Translating it yields CASSLLGRGGEQFF.